This T cell receptor beta chain originates from a study of T cell repertoires in cytomegalovirus infection. As for the study in general: CMV epitopes, recently identified HLA-C-restricted and well-studied HLA-B-restricted, were used. Public TCR beta signatures provided an indication of both CMV infection and a matching HLA type. General study points: The study found HLA-C-restricted CMV-specific TCR beta clonotypes dominating the ex vivo response.

The junction had 11 bases not matched to a gene; V was cut back by 5 bases and J by 11 bases. The CDR3 is 15 amino acids. Germline loops: CDR1 SGHVS, CDR2 FQNEAQ. This clonotype was observed a single time. Its cognate antigen is unknown. One entry per CDR3 protein, called by TCRdb with MiXCR from the reads. This sample has roughly 340,000 distinct CDR3 sequences; 25% to 30% occur once, and the top ten carry 20%. The clonotype comes from a human donor in good health (CMV status not recorded). Some clones in this sample may be carry-over from other donors' samples. V usage is TRBV7-8 and J usage is TRBJ2-3; 12 nucleotides match TRBD2. The material sequenced was cultured PBMCs, taken from culture after CMV antigen stimulation. DNA of the CDR3: TGTGCCAGCAGCCTTCTAGCGGGAGGGCCTATAGGGCAGTATTTT. It yields the protein CASSLLAGGPIGQYF.